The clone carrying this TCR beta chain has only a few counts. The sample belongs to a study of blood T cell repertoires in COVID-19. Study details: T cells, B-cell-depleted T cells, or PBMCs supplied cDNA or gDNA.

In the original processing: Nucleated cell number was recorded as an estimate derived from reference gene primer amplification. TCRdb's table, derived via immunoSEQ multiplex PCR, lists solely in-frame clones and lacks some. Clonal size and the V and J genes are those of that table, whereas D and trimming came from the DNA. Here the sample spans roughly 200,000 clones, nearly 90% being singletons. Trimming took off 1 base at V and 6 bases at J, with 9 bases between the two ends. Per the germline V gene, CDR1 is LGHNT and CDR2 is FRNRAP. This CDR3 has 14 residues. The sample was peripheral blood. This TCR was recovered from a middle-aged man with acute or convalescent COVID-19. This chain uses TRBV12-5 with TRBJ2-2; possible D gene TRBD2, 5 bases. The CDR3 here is CASGLGGGAGELFF. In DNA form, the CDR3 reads TGTGCTAGTGGTTTGGGAGGAGGAGCCGGGGAGCTGTTTTTT.